The rows below give T cell receptor beta chains drawn from one sample of a study of post-analysis software for immune sequencing data. TCRdb re-analysed the PCR reads in MiXCR, keeping a single row per CDR3 protein. The sample consists of some 450,000 distinct CDR3 sequences, under 55% of them appearing once. Sequencing was carried out using blood. The source is a girl aged 5 to 17 with multiple sclerosis. Both conserved end residues are part of each CDR3. D genes are given only for firm matches. Only part of the rows carry a size: once, few, many, or a class if the clone is expanded.

V	size	D	J	DNA	CDR3
TRBV19	-	-	TRBJ1-1	TGTGCCAGTAGTATAGATGGGGGGACCGCTGAAGCTTTCTTT	CASSIDGGTAEAFF
TRBV25-1	-	-	TRBJ1-5	TGTGCCAGCAGTGAATATGGACAGCCCCAGCATTTT	CASSEYGQPQHF
TRBV12-3/TRBV12-4	-	TRBD1	TRBJ2-1	TGTGCCAGCAGGGCCGGGACAGTAACCTACAATGAGCAGTTCTTC	CASRAGTVTYNEQFF
TRBV20-1	-	-	TRBJ2-1	TGCAGTGCCAAGGACAGCAAACGCAATGAGCAGTTCTTC	CSAKDSKRNEQFF
TRBV12-3/TRBV12-4	few	-	TRBJ2-5	TGTGCCAGCAGTGCTAGGGGTTCGACGCTGGAGACCCAGTACTTC	CASSARGSTLETQYF
TRBV25-1	few	TRBD2	TRBJ2-7	TGTGCCAGCAGTCGGGGACTAGATTACGAGCAGTACTTC	CASSRGLDYEQYF
TRBV28	-	TRBD1	TRBJ1-1	TGTGCCAGCAGTCACAGGGGGGGGAACACTGAAGCTTTCTTT	CASSHRGGNTEAFF
TRBV20-1	-	-	TRBJ1-1	TGCAGTGCTAGTGAGGGGCCAAAGAACACTGAAGCTTTCTTT	CSASEGPKNTEAFF
TRBV9	-	-	TRBJ1-2	TGTGCCAGCGGGCACGGGACCGCTTCAGGCTACACCTTC	CASGHGTASGYTF
TRBV7-3	-	TRBD1	TRBJ2-1	TGTGCCAGCAGCTTAATGGGGACAGGGGGCCCTAATGAGCAGTTCTTC	CASSLMGTGGPNEQFF
TRBV11-2	-	-	TRBJ2-7	TGTGCCAGCAGCCGGGAGACTAGTTTGAGCGAGCAGTACTTC	CASSRETSLSEQYF
TRBV4-1	-	-	TRBJ2-1	TGCGCCAGCAGCCAAGAAAGAACAGGGTTTCAGCGGTTCTTC	CASSQERTGFQRFF
TRBV5-6	-	-	TRBJ1-5	TGTGCCAGCAGCTTGGGGGGTGGGCAATATCAGCCCCAGCATTTT	CASSLGGGQYQPQHF
TRBV4-3	-	-	TRBJ1-4	TGCGCCAGCAGCCAAGATATGAGGTCCGGGGACGAAAAGCTGTTTTTT	CASSQDMRSGDEKLFF
TRBV14	few	-	TRBJ1-2	TGTGCCAGCAGCCAAGGGAAGATCACGGACTATGGCTACACCTTC	CASSQGKITDYGYTF
TRBV5-1	-	-	TRBJ1-2	TGCGCCAGCAGCTTGGTATGGGACCAAAACTATGGCTACACCTTC	CASSLVWDQNYGYTF
TRBV20-1	-	TRBD2	TRBJ2-1	TGCAGTGCTGGCAGGCCTAGCGGGGGGAGGCATGAGCAGTTCTTC	CSAGRPSGGRHEQFF
TRBV20-1	-	TRBD1	TRBJ2-4	TGCAGTGCTAGATTACCGGGACAGGGAGACATTCAGTACTTC	CSARLPGQGDIQYF
TRBV29-1	-	-	TRBJ2-7	TGCAGCGTTGGAACCTCCGCGGGGACCCCGTGCTTC	CSVGTSAGTPCF
TRBV15	few	TRBD1	TRBJ1-2	TGTGCCACCAGCAGAGACAGAGGGGGCGGCGGCTATGGCTACACCTTC	CATSRDRGGGGYGYTF
TRBV4-1	few	TRBD2	TRBJ2-5	TGCGCCAGCAGCCAAGATCCGGGACTAGCGGGAGCGGAGACCCAGTACTTC	CASSQDPGLAGAETQYF
TRBV12-3/TRBV12-4	few	-	TRBJ2-7	TGTGCCAGCAGTCCCCACCCTCACTCCTACGAGCAGTACTTC	CASSPHPHSYEQYF
TRBV12-3/TRBV12-4	-	TRBD1	TRBJ2-3	TGTGCCAGCAGCTTTGGGACAGGAAGGGATACGCAGTATTTT	CASSFGTGRDTQYF
TRBV10-3	few	-	TRBJ2-1	TGTGCCATCAGTGAGGGCCGCATCAATGAGCAGTTCTTC	CAISEGRINEQFF
TRBV6-2/TRBV6-3	-	-	TRBJ2-1	TGTGCCAGCACCCGGATGGACCGATACAATGAGCAGTTCTTC	CASTRMDRYNEQFF
TRBV27	-	TRBD1	TRBJ2-6	TGTGCCAGCAGACTAAGGACAGGGGACTCTGGGGCCAACGTCCTGACTTTC	CASRLRTGDSGANVLTF